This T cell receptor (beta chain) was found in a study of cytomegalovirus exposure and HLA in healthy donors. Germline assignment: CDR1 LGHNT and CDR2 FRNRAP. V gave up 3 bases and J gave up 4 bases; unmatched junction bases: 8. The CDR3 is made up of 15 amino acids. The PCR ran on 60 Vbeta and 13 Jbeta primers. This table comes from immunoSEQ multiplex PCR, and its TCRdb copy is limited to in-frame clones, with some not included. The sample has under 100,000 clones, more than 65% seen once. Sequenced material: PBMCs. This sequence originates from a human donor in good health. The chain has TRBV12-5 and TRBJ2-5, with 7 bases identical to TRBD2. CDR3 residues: CASGFGSGTGETQYF. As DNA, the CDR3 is TGTGCTAGTGGTTTCGGGAGCGGGACTGGAGAGACCCAGTACTTC.